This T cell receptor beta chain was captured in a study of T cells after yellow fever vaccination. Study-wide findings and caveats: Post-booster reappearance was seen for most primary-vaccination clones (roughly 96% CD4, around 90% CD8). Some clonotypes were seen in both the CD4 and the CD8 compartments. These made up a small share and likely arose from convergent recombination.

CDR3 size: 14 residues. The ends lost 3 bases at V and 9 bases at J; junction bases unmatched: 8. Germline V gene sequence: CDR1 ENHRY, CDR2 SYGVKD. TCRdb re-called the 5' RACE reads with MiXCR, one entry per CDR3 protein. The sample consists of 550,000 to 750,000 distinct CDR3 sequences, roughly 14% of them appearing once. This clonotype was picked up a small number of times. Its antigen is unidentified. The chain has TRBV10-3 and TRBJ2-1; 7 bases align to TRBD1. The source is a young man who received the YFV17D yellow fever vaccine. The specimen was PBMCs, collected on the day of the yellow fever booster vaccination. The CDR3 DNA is TGTGCCATCAGTGAAGGGGGCCCTAGTACTGAGCAGTTCTTC. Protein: CAISEGGPSTEQFF.